Sequencing of this T cell receptor (beta chain) was carried out in a study of regulatory T cells in long-lasting Graves disease (dated by TCRdb to the early 2020s). With respect to the entire study: In the newly diagnosed Graves' disease group, patients had been taking antithyroid drugs for less than 3 months. Peripheral blood TCR sequencing and RNA sequencing compared persistent Graves' disease patients with newly diagnosed Graves' disease patients. The study was registered as a clinical trial and conducted in China. TCR sequencing covered some 13 persistent and roughly 20 newly diagnosed Graves' disease patients, 33 samples in total.

There are many counts of this clonotype. Its antigen remains unidentified. No much larger clone is present one base from it, and per-base qualities are unavailable. Reading from cysteine to phenylalanine, the CDR3 counts 13 amino acids. The DNA shown is the 39-base CDR3, in frame from base 1. In the germline V gene, CDR1 corresponds to SGHAT and CDR2 to FQNNGV. V drops 3 bases and J drops 4 bases, leaving 9 bases in between. The receptor library was made with multiplex PCR. For sequencing, an Illumina HiSeq 4000 was employed. TCR beta libraries were built with iRepertoire HTBI primers and Arm-PCR amplification of CDR3 regions. Gel purification was performed on PCR products prior to sequencing. For the original study's pipeline: Across samples, 60 to 80 TRBV and roughly 15 TRBJ segments were identified and used for gene usage analysis of CDR3 amino acid clonotypes. COPE and FqMerger were used to merge filtered high-quality paired reads into contigs. BLAST was used to align contigs to IMGT TRBV, TRBD and TRBJ reference genes, with CDR3 defined following IMGT. Clonotypes above 0.1% frequency were classified as highly expanded clones. Shannon entropy served as the measure of repertoire diversity, while the Gini coefficient captured V-J evenness. A clonotype was considered public if more than one individual shared it. The public reads were reanalyzed by TCRdb: fastp trimming at Q25, MiXCR alignment, in-frame beta chains only. Rows are unified per CDR3 protein, each entry keeping the most common DNA and genes. These V and J calls derive from TCRdb rather than the authors' analysis. This sample gives 400,000 to 650,000 distinct CDR3 sequences in total; around 15% of them show up just once. The biggest ten clones account for more than 20% of the sample.

The investigation overall reported the following: Sequencing and analysis were limited to the TCR beta chain. Persistent Graves' disease patients showed lower TCR Shannon entropy and fewer highly expanded clones than newly diagnosed patients, suggesting clonal expansion. Persistent patients shared more public clonotypes among themselves (around 3,000) than newly diagnosed patients did (more than 850). The authors noted that the small sample size was a limitation that may lower accuracy. Persistent disease showed preferential use of TRBV28, TRBJ1-2 and TRBJ2-5, whereas newly diagnosed disease favored TRBV20-1 and TRBJ2-1. Only peripheral blood was studied, because thyroid tissue, the primary lesion, was inaccessible.

Taken with the paper, the label for time point translates to: newly diagnosed GD, antithyroid drugs for less than 3 months. For both TCR sequencing and RNA sequencing, RNA was extracted from PBMCs using TRIzol. The diagnosis of Graves' disease followed American Thyroid Association guidelines. Recruitment of patients was carried out at an endocrinology department in Xi'an, China. From each patient, approximately 10 milliliters of peripheral blood was collected into an EDTA anticoagulant tube. Ficoll Paque Plus density gradient separation was used to isolate PBMCs, and no additional T cell sorting was done. An Agilent 2100 Bioanalyzer and agarose gel were used to check RNA quality, while a NanoDrop 2000 measured RNA concentration. This same sample was also part of a study on T cells in Graves' hyperthyroidism and ophthalmopathy. The second study's authors report: A patient counted as having stable Graves' hyperthyroidism if no progression to ophthalmopathy occurred over 18 months of follow-up. Hyperthyroidism patients were aged 18 to 65 years and newly diagnosed, with disease duration of less than 2 months. Exclusion was applied to patients with uncontrolled infections, other autoimmune diseases, pregnancy or lactation. Clinical symptoms, serum thyroxine and TRAb, thyroid ultrasound, and orbital computed tomography formed the basis for the diagnoses. For the first round of RT-PCR on the TCR CDR3, the HTBI primer set was used together with the Qiagen OneStep RT-PCR kit. Most expanded thyroid clonotypes (frequency above 0.001) were also detected in blood, a finding suggesting that blood repertoires may reflect thyroid immune responses. A 13 V-J signature model separated ophthalmopathy from stable hyperthyroidism, with roughly 88% sensitivity and 81.08% specificity in cross-validation and 80%/75% in testing. In validation, the model predicted progression to ophthalmopathy a median of about 6.8 months before onset, with around 70% sensitivity and roughly 73% specificity. To identify TCR V-J signatures that set the groups apart, the researchers used a discovery cohort of about a hundred patients, made up of around 40 with Graves' ophthalmopathy and about 59 with stable Graves' hyperthyroidism. Whether ophthalmopathy could be predicted prospectively was tested in an independent validation cohort made up of about 18 hyperthyroidism patients plus 17 patients who later progressed to ophthalmopathy. The roughly 100 discovery patients were divided at random into training and test sets in a 7:3 ratio. In several Graves' hyperthyroidism patients, the study also compared T-cell repertoires from thyroid tissue with T-cell repertoires from blood. Once sampling was done, hyperthyroidism patients were given methimazole at a starting dose of 30 mg daily, whereas ophthalmopathy patients were given high-dose intravenous methylprednisolone. The libraries were constructed in a second round of multiplex PCR and then size-selected and purified. Sequencing of the libraries was done on an Illumina HiSeq2000 using paired-end 100 bp reads. SOAPnuke was used to process the raw data, with reads discarded if the reads contained adapters or uncalled bases, had a mean Phred below 15, or lacked an exact constant-primer or identifier match. High-quality paired reads were merged using COPE v1.2.5, and each unique nucleotide sequence was defined as a clonotype. Clonotypes were aligned to IMGT TRBV, TRBD and TRBJ reference segments using MiTCR v1.1. The analysis was restricted to V-J combinations with a frequency above 0.0001, which together covered 99% to 99.2% of the repertoires. The TCS score was defined as the ratio of F50 (clonal expansion) to E x V (chaos), calculated using BLOSUM62-based TCRdist between CDR3 peptides within each V-J. Welch's t-statistics and random forest reduced roughly 500 V-J features to roughly 13, which were used in a naive Bayes classifier (R e1071). No statistical method was used to fix the sample size in advance, and group allocation was not hidden from the investigators. The paper reports TCR Vbeta CDR3 sequencing of approximately 140 peripheral blood samples: under 45 ophthalmopathy, some 80 hyperthyroidism and around 17 progressor patients.

The sample here was peripheral blood mononuclear cells (PBMCs), taken at new diagnosis, from a patient treated with antithyroid drugs. The rearranged segments are TRBV11-2 and TRBJ1-1; the D gene is unclear. This clonotype was obtained from a woman aged 35-65 years with Graves disease. Donor details come from another sample of the same person, matched by shared clones. Read as DNA, the sequence is TGTGCCAGCAGCTTCCGATCGAGCACTGAAGCTTTCTTT. Translated, this is CASSFRSSTEAFF.